This entry is about one T cell receptor (beta chain). Its antigen remains unidentified. This specimen comes from a study of cytomegalovirus exposure and HLA in healthy donors. The CDR3 extends over 18 amino acids. The V end lost 0 bases, the J end lost 0 bases, and 15 bases lay between the germline ends. CDR1 is MGHRA and CDR2 is YSYEKL in the germline V gene. 13 Jbeta primers and 60 Vbeta primers were used for the PCR. TCRdb keeps only in-frame clones here, not all; method: immunoSEQ multiplex PCR. The sample has about 65,000 clones, approximately 82% seen once. Findings and limits, study-wide: The classifier reportedly diagnosed cytomegalovirus status with high specificity and sensitivity. It is likely that the observed cluster of highly shared sequence variants was a sequencing artifact. In presence/absence analyses, roughly uniform sequencing depth across donors was assumed. One variant, a missense change in DCLRE1C, was linked in a later analysis to TCR beta V- and J-gene trimming.

The chain uses TRBV4-1 and TRBJ1-3; tentative D call: TRBD1 (5 bases). The sequenced sample was PBMCs. The source is a girl aged 5-17 years in good health and CMV-seropositive. The CDR3 DNA reads as TGCGCCAGCAGCCAAGATGGACCAGGGATAGGCTCTGGAAACACCATATATTTT. Amino acids: CASSQDGPGIGSGNTIYF.